The present T cell receptor beta chain was sequenced within a study of T-cell memory formation after mild COVID-19. TCRdb recomputed calls from the 5' RACE reads with MiXCR, one row per CDR3 protein. Among a few hundred thousand distinct CDR3 sequences listed, approximately 9% were seen once. This clonotype was picked up a small number of times. Trimming cost V 3 bases and J 7 bases; bases outside gene matches: 4. The CDR3 sequence is 15 residues long. Germline values: CDR1 SGHVS, CDR2 FNYEAQ. The source is a man between 18 and 35 years old who had mild COVID-19 (a few samples of this study predate the infection). Cell type and time point are not known. The specimen was PBMCs or a T cell subset sorted from them (not recorded which). This chain joins TRBV7-6 and TRBJ1-6, with 9 bases matching TRBD1. CDR3 in DNA: TGTGCCAGCAGCTTGACCGGGACAGGGAATTCACCCCTCCACTTT. Amino acids: CASSLTGTGNSPLHF.